The next 10 T cell receptor beta chains were all read from a single sample in a study of technical replicates of blood from several donors. Sequenced by immunoSEQ multiplex PCR; TCRdb stores in-frame clones only, minus some. This repertoire shows about 81,000 clones, approximately 97% found once; its top ten account for under 0.2%. Sequencing was carried out using T cells isolated from PBMCs. These receptors all stem from a human donor in good health.

This chain links TRBV9 with TRBJ2-1; 9 bases are shared with TRBD1. V gave up 0 bases and J gave up 7 bases; unmatched junction bases: 5. This CDR3 contains 15 residues. Germline V gives CDR1 SGDLS, CDR2 YYNGEE. The CDR3, as DNA: TGTGCCAGCAGCGTAGACACAGGGGGCTTAAATGAGCAGTTCTTC. The encoded protein is CASSVDTGGLNEQFF.

The chain joins TRBV10-1 to TRBJ2-7, with 13 bases identical to TRBD2. The CDR3 has 14 amino acids. Germline trimming cut 4 bases from V and 4 bases from J; bases unmatched to any gene: 1. Germline V gene sequence: CDR1 WNHNN, CDR2 SYGVQD (reference sequence). CDR3 sequence: CASSGTSGSYEQYF. The CDR3 DNA is TGCGCCAGCAGTGGGACTAGCGGGAGTTACGAGCAGTACTTC.

The table lists this clone with a few counts. J is TRBJ1-5 and V is TRBV11-3, with a possible D match to TRBD1 (6 bases). There are 15 residues in the CDR3. Germline V CDR1 and CDR2: SGHNT, YENEEA. Trimming removed 3 bases from V and 6 bases from J, with 15 bases in between. CDR3 DNA: TGTGCCAGCAGCTTCAGAGGGGGATATTGTCAGCCCCAGCATTTT. It codes for CASSFRGGYCQPQHF.

This chain links TRBV11-2 with TRBJ1-3; 9 bases align to TRBD1. V trimming: 0 bases; J trimming: 1 base; junction bases outside the gene matches: 1. The CDR3 sequence is 16 residues long. Germline CDR1 SGHAT, CDR2 FQNNGV. The CDR3 DNA is TGTGCCAGCAGCTTAGACGACAGGGGGTCTGGAAACACCATATATTTT. As protein: CASSLDDRGSGNTIYF.

The chain uses TRBV9 and TRBJ2-1; the match to TRBD2 covers 10 bases. Germline V gene lookup returns CDR1 SGDLS and CDR2 YYNGEE. The CDR3 has 15 amino acids. Trimming took 0 bases from V and 4 from J; bases not matched to a gene: 1. CDR3 in DNA: TGTGCCAGCAGCGTAGAGGGACTAGCGTACAATGAGCAGTTCTTC. The encoded protein is CASSVEGLAYNEQFF.

In DNA form, the CDR3 reads TGCAGCGTTGAAGGTCGCCTGGTAACTAGCGCTCCTTCCTTCGGCAGCTCCTACAATGAGCAGTTCTTC. This codes for CSVEGRLVTSAPSFGSSYNEQFF. V is TRBV29-1 and J is TRBJ2-1; 7 bases align to TRBD2. The CDR3 loop spans 23 amino acids. Per germline, CDR1 SQVTM and CDR2 ANQGSEA. V gave up 1 base and J gave up 0 bases; unmatched junction bases: 27.

The chain carries TRBV5-8 and TRBJ2-7; D is possibly TRBD2 (5 bases). V was shortened by 0 bases and J by 4 bases, with 20 bases between the two germline ends. The CDR3 extends over 17 amino acids. Germline loops: CDR1 SGHTS, CDR2 YDEGEE. The CDR3 loop reads CASSLGLLAPEGYEQYF. The CDR3, as DNA: TGTGCCAGCAGCTTGGGACTACTGGCCCCCGAGGGTTACGAGCAGTACTTC.

Written as DNA, the CDR3 is TGTGCCAGCACCTACCGGGATGAAAAACTGTTTTTT. Translation: CASTYRDEKLFF. The gene calls are TRBV6-1 and TRBJ1-4; D gene uncertain. CDR1 and CDR2 from the germline V gene are MNHNS and SASEGT. The CDR3 consists of 12 residues. Trimming removed 7 bases from V and 6 bases from J, with 9 bases in between.

The chain is built from TRBV29-1 and TRBJ2-1; 9 bases align to TRBD2. Germline lookup yields CDR1 SQVTM and CDR2 ANQGSEA. The CDR3 contains 15 residues. V lost 1 base to trimming and J lost 8 bases; unmatched junction nucleotides: 9. The CDR3 protein is CSVEGKLAGYDEQFF. CDR3 DNA sequence: TGCAGCGTTGAAGGGAAGCTAGCGGGGTATGATGAGCAGTTCTTC.

CDR3 loop: CASSLPPAGVDTEAFF. CDR3 sequence (DNA): TGCGCCAGCAGCCTCCCCCCGGCGGGGGTAGACACTGAAGCTTTCTTT. The V gene is TRBV5-1, the J gene TRBJ1-1; D possibly corresponds to TRBD1 (5 bases). The CDR3 length is 16 residues. Trimming cost V 4 bases and J 3 bases, with 19 bases left between them. Germline V gene lookup returns CDR1 SGHRS and CDR2 YFSETQ. Full variable domain (rest looked up from reference TRBV5-1 and TRBJ1-1): KAGVTQTPRYLIKTRGQQVTLSCSPISGHRSVSWYQQTPGQGLQFLFEYFSETQRNKGNFPGRFSGRQFSNSRSEMNVSTLELGDSALYLCASSLPPAGVDTEAFFGQGTRLTVV.